This T cell receptor beta chain was found in a study of T cells expressing NK-cell markers. TCRdb derives one entry per CDR3 protein from the 5' RACE reads, leaving out DNA. Reported are 350,000 to 450,000 distinct CDR3 sequences; the ten largest clones contain over 4%. The germline V gene has CDR1 SGHTA and CDR2 FQGNSA. The CDR3 sequence is 15 residues long. This TCR was sampled from a man aged 18-70 years in good health. The source material was blood T cells: a sorted CD56 or NKG2C T cell subset, CD4+ or CD8+ T cells, or bulk PBMC T cells (not recorded which). This rearrangement joins TRBV7-2 to TRBJ2-1; the D call of TRBD2 rests on TCRdb alone, since no DNA is present to check it. The CDR3 region is CASSGTSGGRDEQFF. The full variable domain, in which reference TRBV7-2 and TRBJ2-1 provide the parts outside the CDR3, is GAGVSQSPSNKVTEKGKDVELRCDPISGHTALYWYRQSLGQGLEFLIYFQGNSAPDKSGLPSDRFSAERTGGSVSTLTIQRTQQEDSAVYLCASSGTSGGRDEQFFGPGTRLTVL.